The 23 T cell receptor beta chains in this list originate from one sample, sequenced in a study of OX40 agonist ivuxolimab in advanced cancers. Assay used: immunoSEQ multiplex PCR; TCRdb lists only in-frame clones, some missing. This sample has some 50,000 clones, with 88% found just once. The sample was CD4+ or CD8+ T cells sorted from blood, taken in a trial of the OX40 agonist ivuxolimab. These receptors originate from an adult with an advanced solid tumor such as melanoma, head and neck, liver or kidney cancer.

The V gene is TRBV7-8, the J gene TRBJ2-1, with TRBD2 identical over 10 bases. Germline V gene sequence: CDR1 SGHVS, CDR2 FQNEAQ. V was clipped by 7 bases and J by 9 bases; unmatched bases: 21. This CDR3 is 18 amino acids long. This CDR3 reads CASTPNGGSGRAGSEQFF. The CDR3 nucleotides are TGTGCCAGCACCCCTAATGGGGGAAGCGGGAGGGCCGGTAGTGAGCAGTTCTTC.

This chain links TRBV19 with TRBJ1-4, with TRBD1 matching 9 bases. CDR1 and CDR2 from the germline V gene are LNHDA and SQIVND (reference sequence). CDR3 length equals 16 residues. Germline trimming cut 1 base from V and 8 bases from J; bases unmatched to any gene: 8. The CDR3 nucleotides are TGTGCCAGTAGTATAGTCGCGGACAGGGGATCCGAAAAACTGTTTTTT. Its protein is CASSIVADRGSEKLFF.

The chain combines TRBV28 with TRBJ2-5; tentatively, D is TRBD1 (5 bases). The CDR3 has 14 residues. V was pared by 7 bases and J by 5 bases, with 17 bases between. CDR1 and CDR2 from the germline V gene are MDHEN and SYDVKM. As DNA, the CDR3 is TGTGCCAGCACGGATCCTCAGGGTTGGGAGACCCAGTACTTC. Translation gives CASTDPQGWETQYF.

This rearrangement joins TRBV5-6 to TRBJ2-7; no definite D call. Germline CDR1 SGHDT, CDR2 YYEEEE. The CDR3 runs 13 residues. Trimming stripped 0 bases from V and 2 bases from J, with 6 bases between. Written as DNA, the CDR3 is TGTGCCAGCAGCTTGGCCCAGACCTACGAGCAGTACTTC. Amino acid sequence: CASSLAQTYEQYF.

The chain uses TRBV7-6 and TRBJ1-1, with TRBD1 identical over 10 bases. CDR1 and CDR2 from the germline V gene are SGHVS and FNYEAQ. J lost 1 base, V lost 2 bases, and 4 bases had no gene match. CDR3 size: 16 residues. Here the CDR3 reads CASSLRQGATNTEAFF. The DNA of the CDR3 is TGTGCCAGCAGCTTAAGACAGGGGGCAACGAACACTGAAGCTTTCTTT.

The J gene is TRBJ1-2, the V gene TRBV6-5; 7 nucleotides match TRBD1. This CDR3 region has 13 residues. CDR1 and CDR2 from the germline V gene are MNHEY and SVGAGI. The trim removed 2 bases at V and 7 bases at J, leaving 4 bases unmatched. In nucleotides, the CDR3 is TGTGCCAGCAGTTACGGACAGGTCGGTGGCTACACCTTC. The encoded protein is CASSYGQVGGYTF.

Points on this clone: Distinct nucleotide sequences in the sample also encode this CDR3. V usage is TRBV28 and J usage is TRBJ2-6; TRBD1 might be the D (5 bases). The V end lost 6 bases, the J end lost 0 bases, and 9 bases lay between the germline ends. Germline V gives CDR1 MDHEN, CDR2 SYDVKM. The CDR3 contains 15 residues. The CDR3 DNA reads TGTGCCAGCAGCCGTGACAGCTCTGGGGCCAACGTCCTGACTTTC. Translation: CASSRDSSGANVLTF.

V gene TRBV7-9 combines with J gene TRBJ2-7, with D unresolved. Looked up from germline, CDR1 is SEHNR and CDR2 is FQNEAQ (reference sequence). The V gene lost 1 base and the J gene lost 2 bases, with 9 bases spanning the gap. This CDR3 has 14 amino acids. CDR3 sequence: CASSLEVGTYEQYF. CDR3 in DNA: TGTGCCAGCAGCTTAGAGGTGGGGACCTACGAGCAGTACTTC.

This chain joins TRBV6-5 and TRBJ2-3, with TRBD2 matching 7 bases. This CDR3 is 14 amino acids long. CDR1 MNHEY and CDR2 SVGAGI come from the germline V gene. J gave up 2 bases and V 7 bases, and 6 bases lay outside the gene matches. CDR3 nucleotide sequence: TGTGCCAGCATTAACGGGGGGTTCACAGATACGCAGTATTTT. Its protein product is CASINGGFTDTQYF.

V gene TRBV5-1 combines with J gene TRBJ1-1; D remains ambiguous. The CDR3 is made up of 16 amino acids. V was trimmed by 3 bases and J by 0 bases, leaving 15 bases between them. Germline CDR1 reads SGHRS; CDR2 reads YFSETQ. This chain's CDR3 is CASSSSELQMNTEAFF. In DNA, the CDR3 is TGCGCCAGCAGCTCCTCCGAGTTACAGATGAACACTGAAGCTTTCTTT.

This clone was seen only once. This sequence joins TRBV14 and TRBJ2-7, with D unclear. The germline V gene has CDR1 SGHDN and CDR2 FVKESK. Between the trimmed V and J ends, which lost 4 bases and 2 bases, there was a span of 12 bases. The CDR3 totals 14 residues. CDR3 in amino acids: CASSPYSQPYEQYF. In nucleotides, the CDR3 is TGTGCCAGCAGCCCTTATTCGCAGCCCTACGAGCAGTACTTC.

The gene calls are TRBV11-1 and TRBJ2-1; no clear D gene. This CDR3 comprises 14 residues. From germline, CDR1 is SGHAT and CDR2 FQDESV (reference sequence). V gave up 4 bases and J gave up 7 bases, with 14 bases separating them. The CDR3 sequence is CASSSPRLVNEQFF. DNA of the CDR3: TGTGCCAGCAGCTCGCCCAGGTTGGTTAATGAGCAGTTCTTC.

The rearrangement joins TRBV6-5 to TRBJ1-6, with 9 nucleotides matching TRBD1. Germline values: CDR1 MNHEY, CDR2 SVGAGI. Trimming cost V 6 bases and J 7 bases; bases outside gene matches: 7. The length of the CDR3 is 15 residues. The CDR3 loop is CASRDRGGGNSPLHF. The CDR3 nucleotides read TGTGCCAGCAGGGACAGGGGAGGTGGGAATTCACCCCTCCACTTT.

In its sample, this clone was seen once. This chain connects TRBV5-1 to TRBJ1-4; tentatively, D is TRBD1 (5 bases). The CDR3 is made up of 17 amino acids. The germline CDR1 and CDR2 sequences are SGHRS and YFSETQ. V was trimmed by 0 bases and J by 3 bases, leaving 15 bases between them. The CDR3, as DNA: TGCGCCAGCAGCTTGGGTATACAGGCTGCGCCTAATGAAAAACTGTTTTTT. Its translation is CASSLGIQAAPNEKLFF.

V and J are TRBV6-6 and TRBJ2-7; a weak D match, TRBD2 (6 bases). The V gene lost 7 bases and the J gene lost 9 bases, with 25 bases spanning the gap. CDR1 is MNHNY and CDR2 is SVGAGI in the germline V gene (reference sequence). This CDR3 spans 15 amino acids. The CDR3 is CASTDRRGAQRWQYF. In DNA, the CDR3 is TGTGCCAGCACTGATAGGCGGGGCGCCCAACGATGGCAGTACTTC.

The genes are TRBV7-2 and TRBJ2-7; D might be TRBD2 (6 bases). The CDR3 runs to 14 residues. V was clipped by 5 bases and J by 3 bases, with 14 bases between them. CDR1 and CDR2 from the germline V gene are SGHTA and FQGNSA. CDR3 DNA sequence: TGTGCCAGCAGCCCCGTGAGGACTAACTACGAGCAGTACTTC. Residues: CASSPVRTNYEQYF.

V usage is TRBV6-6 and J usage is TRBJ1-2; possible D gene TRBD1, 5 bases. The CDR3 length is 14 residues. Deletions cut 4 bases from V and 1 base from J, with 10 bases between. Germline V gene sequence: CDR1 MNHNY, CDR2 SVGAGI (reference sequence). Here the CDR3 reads CASSFPDNNYGYTF. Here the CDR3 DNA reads TGTGCCAGCAGTTTCCCGGACAATAACTATGGCTACACCTTC.

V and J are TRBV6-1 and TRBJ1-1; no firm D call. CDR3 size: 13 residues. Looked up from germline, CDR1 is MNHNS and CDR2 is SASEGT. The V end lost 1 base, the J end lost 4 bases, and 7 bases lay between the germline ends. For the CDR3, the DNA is TGTGCCAGCAGTGAAGTGCGGGTCACTGAAGCTTTCTTT. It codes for CASSEVRVTEAFF.

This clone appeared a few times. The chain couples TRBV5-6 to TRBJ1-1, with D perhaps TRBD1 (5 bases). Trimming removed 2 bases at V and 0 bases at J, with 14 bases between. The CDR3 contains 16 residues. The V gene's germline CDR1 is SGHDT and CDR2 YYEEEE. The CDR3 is CASSFERGFMNTEAFF. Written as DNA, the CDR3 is TGTGCCAGCAGCTTCGAAAGGGGATTCATGAACACTGAAGCTTTCTTT.

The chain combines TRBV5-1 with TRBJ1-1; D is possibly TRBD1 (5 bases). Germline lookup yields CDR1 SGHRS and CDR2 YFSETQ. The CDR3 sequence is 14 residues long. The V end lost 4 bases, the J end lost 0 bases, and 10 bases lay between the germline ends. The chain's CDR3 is CASSPETVNTEAFF. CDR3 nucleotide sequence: TGCGCCAGCAGCCCAGAGACAGTGAACACTGAAGCTTTCTTT.

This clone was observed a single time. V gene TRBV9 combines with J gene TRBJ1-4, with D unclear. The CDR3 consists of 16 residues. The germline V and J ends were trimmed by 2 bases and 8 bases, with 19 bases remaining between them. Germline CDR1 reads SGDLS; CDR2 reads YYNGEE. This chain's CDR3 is CASSVALGPSREKLFF. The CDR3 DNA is TGTGCCAGCAGCGTGGCCCTGGGCCCCTCGCGGGAAAAACTGTTTTTT.

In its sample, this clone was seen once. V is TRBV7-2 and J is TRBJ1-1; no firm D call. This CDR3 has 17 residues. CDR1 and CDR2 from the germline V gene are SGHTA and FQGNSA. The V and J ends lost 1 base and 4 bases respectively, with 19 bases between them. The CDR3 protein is CASSLVVLGAGCTEAFF. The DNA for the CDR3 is TGTGCCAGCAGCTTAGTAGTGTTGGGTGCGGGGTGCACTGAAGCTTTCTTT.

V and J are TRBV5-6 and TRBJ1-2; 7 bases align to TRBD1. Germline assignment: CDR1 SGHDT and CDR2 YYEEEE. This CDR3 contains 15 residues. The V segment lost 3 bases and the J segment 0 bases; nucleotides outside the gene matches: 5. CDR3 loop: CASSWGQYSNYGYTF. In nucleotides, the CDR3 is TGTGCCAGCAGCTGGGGACAGTACTCTAACTATGGCTACACCTTC.